Listed below are T cell receptor beta chains from one sample, sequenced in a study of blood T cells in healthy people across ages. TCRdb re-analysed the 5' RACE reads in MiXCR, keeping a single row per CDR3 protein. The data show approximately 900,000 distinct CDR3 sequences, almost 30% seen once. This sample was also put to use in a study of T cells of mothers and their children.

Sequencing used blood. These receptors were taken from a woman aged 40 to 50 in good health. The CDR3 runs from the conserved cysteine through the conserved F or W. D genes are given only for firm matches. Rows may omit the clone size; those that give it use once, few, many or a size class.

D | J | size | V | CDR3 | DNA
TRBD1 | TRBJ2-7 | few | TRBV27 | CASSLTPPGQRTYEQYF | TGTGCCAGCAGTCTAACCCCTCCGGGACAGAGAACCTACGAGCAGTACTTC
. | TRBJ2-5 | . | TRBV20-1 | CSARGPASAQETQYF | TGCAGTGCTAGAGGTCCGGCTAGCGCGCAAGAGACCCAGTACTTC
. | TRBJ2-1 | many | TRBV7-2 | CASSRFAANEQFF | TGTGCCAGCAGCCGATTTGCGGCGAATGAGCAGTTCTTC
TRBD1 | TRBJ2-1 | few | TRBV7-9 | CASRYGTGGLYNEQFF | TGTGCCAGCAGATACGGGACAGGGGGTTTGTACAATGAGCAGTTCTTC
. | TRBJ1-1 | . | TRBV5-1 | CASSLAAGNIEAFF | TGCGCCAGCAGCTTGGCCGCCGGGAACATTGAAGCTTTCTTT
TRBD2 | TRBJ2-4 | . | TRBV5-1 | CASSPGGTQNIQYF | TGCGCCAGCAGCCCGGGGGGAACCCAAAACATTCAGTACTTC
TRBD2 | TRBJ2-3 | . | TRBV20-1 | CSARNFGTSGGDTQYF | TGCAGTGCTAGGAACTTTGGGACTAGCGGGGGGGATACGCAGTATTTT
TRBD1 | TRBJ2-7 | many | TRBV7-2 | CASSPNPGQGSNEQYF | TGTGCCAGCAGCCCAAATCCGGGACAGGGTTCCAACGAGCAGTACTTC
TRBD1 | TRBJ2-2 | . | TRBV7-6 | CASSRTMDRRLEAGELFF | TGTGCCAGCAGCAGGACCATGGACAGGCGGCTGGAAGCCGGGGAGCTGTTTTTT
. | TRBJ2-6 | many | TRBV9 | CASSPSGVTGANVLTF | TGTGCCAGCAGCCCCTCCGGGGTTACTGGGGCCAACGTCCTGACTTTC
. | TRBJ2-6 | few | TRBV27 | CASTPRGEFNVLTF | TGTGCCAGCACTCCTCGGGGAGAATTCAACGTCCTGACTTTC
. | TRBJ1-5 | . | TRBV20-1 | CSARIQGLGSQPQHF | TGCAGTGCTAGAATTCAGGGATTGGGGTCACAGCCCCAGCATTTT
TRBD1 | TRBJ2-3 | few | TRBV12-3/TRBV12-4 | CASSAQQGVPQYF | TGTGCCAGCAGTGCTCAGCAGGGGGTCCCGCAGTATTTT
TRBD1 | TRBJ1-5 | . | TRBV27 | CASSAGTGNLPQHF | TGTGCCAGCAGTGCTGGGACAGGGAATTTGCCCCAGCATTTT
. | TRBJ1-1 | . | TRBV5-1 | CASSLISNPTISTEAFF | TGCGCCAGCAGCTTAATCAGCAACCCCACGATTAGCACTGAAGCTTTCTTT